The text below deals with one T cell receptor (beta chain). This sample stems from a study of OX40 agonist ivuxolimab in advanced cancers. Measured with immunoSEQ multiplex PCR; TCRdb has only the in-frame clones, and not every one. The repertoire holds tens of thousands of clones, with 84% as singletons. The V and J ends lost 3 bases and 11 bases, in that order; junction bases with no gene match: 7. CDR1 SGHTA and CDR2 FQGNSA come from the germline V gene. The CDR3 runs 13 residues. The source was CD4+ or CD8+ T cells sorted from blood, collected in a trial of the OX40 agonist ivuxolimab. The genes are TRBV7-2 and TRBJ1-1, with 9 bases that match TRBD1. The clonotype was recovered from an adult with an advanced solid tumor such as melanoma, head and neck, liver or kidney cancer. Here the CDR3 DNA reads TGTGCCAGCAGCTTCCGGGACAGGGTTCGCGCTTTCTTT. Its translation is CASSFRDRVRAFF.